This T cell receptor (beta chain) was documented in a study of shared clonotypes between healthy human individuals. Study-wide context: Samples came from two female and a few male donors aged 18 to 49.

In regard to this clone: Antigen unknown.

At the deep level, the assay was run. In replicate PCRs of unsorted PBMC, around 0.3 ug DNA, roughly 31,000 T cell genomes, was used. Here immunoSEQ multiplex PCR was the method, and the copy in TCRdb shows in-frame clones only, minus some. The sample records a few hundred thousand clones, around three quarters being singletons. Whole-study findings and limits: Researchers sampled only blood; tissue repertoires likely differ.

The sample was PBMCs. This clonotype originated in a middle-aged woman in good health. Some clones in this sample may be carry-over from other donors' samples.

DNA for the CDR3: TGTGCCAGCTCACCACAGTCCGGGACAGGGTTAAACAATGAGCAGTTCTTC. It is translated as CASSPQSGTGLNNEQFF. This chain uses TRBV18 with TRBJ2-1; 9 bases line up with TRBD1. J lost 5 bases, V lost 1 base, and 9 bases had no gene match. The CDR3 covers 17 residues. From germline, CDR1 is KGHSH and CDR2 LQKENI.